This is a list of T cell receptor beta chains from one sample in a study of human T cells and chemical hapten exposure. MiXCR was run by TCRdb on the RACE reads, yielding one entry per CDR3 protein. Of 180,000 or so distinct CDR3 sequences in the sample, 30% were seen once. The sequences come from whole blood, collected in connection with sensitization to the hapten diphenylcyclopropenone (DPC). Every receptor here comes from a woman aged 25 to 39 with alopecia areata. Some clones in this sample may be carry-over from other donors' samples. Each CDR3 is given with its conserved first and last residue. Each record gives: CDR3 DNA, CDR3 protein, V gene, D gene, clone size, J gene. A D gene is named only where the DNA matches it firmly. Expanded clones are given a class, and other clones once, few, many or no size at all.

CDR3 DNA: TGTGCCATCAGCCCGGGACTAGCGGGAGCTGGGGAGCAGTTCTTC
CDR3 protein: CAISPGLAGAGEQFF
V gene: TRBV10-3
D gene: TRBD2
clone size: few
J gene: TRBJ2-1

CDR3 DNA: TGTGCCATCAGCTACAGGGGGGCCTACGAGCAGTACTTC
CDR3 protein: CAISYRGAYEQYF
V gene: TRBV10-3
D gene: TRBD1
clone size: NA
J gene: TRBJ2-7

CDR3 DNA: TGTGCCAGCAGGGGGGGCATCAATGAGCAGTTCTTC
CDR3 protein: CASRGGINEQFF
V gene: TRBV28
D gene: NA
clone size: once
J gene: TRBJ2-1

CDR3 DNA: TGCAGTGCTAGACAGAAGGAATATGGCTACACCTTC
CDR3 protein: CSARQKEYGYTF
V gene: TRBV20-1
D gene: NA
clone size: NA
J gene: TRBJ1-2

CDR3 DNA: TGTGCCAGCAGTTACGGGTCGGACACGGGCTACGAGCAGTACTTC
CDR3 protein: CASSYGSDTGYEQYF
V gene: TRBV6-2/TRBV6-3
D gene: NA
clone size: NA
J gene: TRBJ2-7

CDR3 DNA: TGTGCCAGCAGCCCCATACCGGGAGGTCAGCACGAGCAGTACTTC
CDR3 protein: CASSPIPGGQHEQYF
V gene: TRBV11-2
D gene: TRBD2
clone size: NA
J gene: TRBJ2-7

CDR3 DNA: TGTGCCAGCAGCCCCAGGGAAAGTGGCCAGCCCCAGCATTTT
CDR3 protein: CASSPRESGQPQHF
V gene: TRBV6-2/TRBV6-3
D gene: NA
clone size: NA
J gene: TRBJ1-5

CDR3 DNA: TGCGCCAGCAGCTCCCGGGACAAGGGGACAGAAGCTTTCTTT
CDR3 protein: CASSSRDKGTEAFF
V gene: TRBV5-1
D gene: NA
clone size: NA
J gene: TRBJ1-1

CDR3 DNA: TGCAGCGTCGCTCCGGGACGGCAGGATGACACCTTC
CDR3 protein: CSVAPGRQDDTF
V gene: TRBV29-1
D gene: NA
clone size: few
J gene: TRBJ1-2

CDR3 DNA: TGTGCCAGCAGGGCAGTAGGCACAGATACGCAGTATTTT
CDR3 protein: CASRAVGTDTQYF
V gene: TRBV2
D gene: NA
clone size: few
J gene: TRBJ2-3

CDR3 DNA: TGTGCCAGCAGTGACAGGGCAAACTCTGGAAACACCATATATTTT
CDR3 protein: CASSDRANSGNTIYF
V gene: TRBV6-4
D gene: NA
clone size: NA
J gene: TRBJ1-3

CDR3 DNA: TGTGCCAGCAGCTTAGCCGGAGCCGCGACTAGCAACGGGGAGCTGTTTTTT
CDR3 protein: CASSLAGAATSNGELFF
V gene: TRBV11-2
D gene: TRBD2
clone size: NA
J gene: TRBJ2-2

CDR3 DNA: TGTGCCAGCAGTGAAAGTGGGAATCAGCCCCAGCATTTT
CDR3 protein: CASSESGNQPQHF
V gene: TRBV2
D gene: NA
clone size: NA
J gene: TRBJ1-5

CDR3 DNA: TGTGCCAGCAGCTTGATCCGGGATACGCAGTATTTT
CDR3 protein: CASSLIRDTQYF
V gene: TRBV7-9
D gene: NA
clone size: few
J gene: TRBJ2-3

CDR3 DNA: TGCAGTGCTACGGGACGGACAACTAATGAAAAACTGTTTTTT
CDR3 protein: CSATGRTTNEKLFF
V gene: TRBV20-1
D gene: NA
clone size: NA
J gene: TRBJ1-4

CDR3 DNA: TGTGCCAGCAGCGTAGTGTCGGGGGATGGCGAGCAGTACTTC
CDR3 protein: CASSVVSGDGEQYF
V gene: TRBV9
D gene: NA
clone size: NA
J gene: TRBJ2-7

CDR3 DNA: TGCGCCAGCAGCCGTGGCACGGCAATCGAGGAGACCCAGTACTTC
CDR3 protein: CASSRGTAIEETQYF
V gene: TRBV5-1
D gene: NA
clone size: NA
J gene: TRBJ2-5

CDR3 DNA: TGTGCCAGCAGTGAAAACGTAGCTAACTATGGCTACACCTTC
CDR3 protein: CASSENVANYGYTF
V gene: TRBV6-1
D gene: NA
clone size: NA
J gene: TRBJ1-2

CDR3 DNA: TGCGCCAGCAGCCAAGAGGCGAGGGGGGGGGACAATGAGCAGTTCTTC
CDR3 protein: CASSQEARGGDNEQFF
V gene: TRBV4-3
D gene: NA
clone size: NA
J gene: TRBJ2-1

CDR3 DNA: TGTGCCAGCAGTCCGGTGCTGGGACGGCTCACAGATACGCAGTATTTT
CDR3 protein: CASSPVLGRLTDTQYF
V gene: TRBV28
D gene: NA
clone size: few
J gene: TRBJ2-3

CDR3 DNA: TGTGCCACCAGAAGAGACATAGCCTACGAGCAGTACTTC
CDR3 protein: CATRRDIAYEQYF
V gene: TRBV15
D gene: NA
clone size: NA
J gene: TRBJ2-7

CDR3 DNA: TGCAGTGCTTACAGACTAGCGGACGAGCAGTTCTTC
CDR3 protein: CSAYRLADEQFF
V gene: TRBV20-1
D gene: TRBD2
clone size: few
J gene: TRBJ2-1

CDR3 DNA: TGTGCCAGCAGCCGGAGGACAGATACGCAGTATTTT
CDR3 protein: CASSRRTDTQYF
V gene: TRBV7-2
D gene: NA
clone size: NA
J gene: TRBJ2-3

CDR3 DNA: TGTGCCAGCAGCAGTCCTGGCGCGGGAGCCTACGAGCAGTACTTC
CDR3 protein: CASSSPGAGAYEQYF
V gene: TRBV28
D gene: TRBD2
clone size: NA
J gene: TRBJ2-7

CDR3 DNA: TGCAGCGTTGATGTGGCGGCCACAGATACGCAGTATTTT
CDR3 protein: CSVDVAATDTQYF
V gene: TRBV29-1
D gene: NA
clone size: NA
J gene: TRBJ2-3

CDR3 DNA: TGTGCCAGTAGTGAAAAAGCGGGTCTACCGGAAAAACTGTTTTTT
CDR3 protein: CASSEKAGLPEKLFF
V gene: TRBV19
D gene: NA
clone size: NA
J gene: TRBJ1-4

CDR3 DNA: TGTGCCAGCAGTTTCGGAGGGGGATCGATCTCCTACGAGCAGTACTTC
CDR3 protein: CASSFGGGSISYEQYF
V gene: TRBV12-3/TRBV12-4
D gene: NA
clone size: few
J gene: TRBJ2-7

CDR3 DNA: TGTGCCAGCAGTGCCGGGACAGGGGGGAACAATGAGCAGTTCTTC
CDR3 protein: CASSAGTGGNNEQFF
V gene: TRBV27
D gene: TRBD1
clone size: medium-sized
J gene: TRBJ2-1

CDR3 DNA: TGTGCCAGCAGCGTAGACGCGGGAGGAACCTACGAGCAGTACTTC
CDR3 protein: CASSVDAGGTYEQYF
V gene: TRBV9
D gene: TRBD2
clone size: NA
J gene: TRBJ2-7

CDR3 DNA: TGCGCCAGCAGCCAAGATTACGGCGGTTACGAGCAGTACTTC
CDR3 protein: CASSQDYGGYEQYF
V gene: TRBV4-3
D gene: NA
clone size: NA
J gene: TRBJ2-7

CDR3 DNA: TGTGCCAGCAGACGACAGGGGGGTGAAAAACTGTTTTTT
CDR3 protein: CASRRQGGEKLFF
V gene: TRBV7-9
D gene: TRBD1
clone size: many
J gene: TRBJ1-4

CDR3 DNA: TGTGCCAGCTCACTCCGACAGGGCGGGTACGAGCAGTACTTC
CDR3 protein: CASSLRQGGYEQYF
V gene: TRBV18
D gene: TRBD1
clone size: few
J gene: TRBJ2-7

CDR3 DNA: TGCGCCAGCAGCCAAGATTACGGGTTCATTACCCAGCATTTT
CDR3 protein: CASSQDYGFITQHF
V gene: TRBV4-1
D gene: NA
clone size: NA
J gene: TRBJ1-5

CDR3 DNA: TGTGCCAGCAGTCCAACCAGACAGGTTTGGAGTATCGAAAAACTGTTTTTT
CDR3 protein: CASSPTRQVWSIEKLFF
V gene: TRBV6-5
D gene: NA
clone size: few
J gene: TRBJ1-4

CDR3 DNA: TGCGCCAGCAGCTTGGACGGGGGATCTAACACTGAAGCTTTCTTT
CDR3 protein: CASSLDGGSNTEAFF
V gene: TRBV5-1
D gene: NA
clone size: NA
J gene: TRBJ1-1

CDR3 DNA: TGTGCCAGCAGTGATCATTCTAGCGTCGAGCAGTACTTC
CDR3 protein: CASSDHSSVEQYF
V gene: TRBV6-2/TRBV6-3
D gene: NA
clone size: NA
J gene: TRBJ2-7

CDR3 DNA: TGCGCCAGCAGCCAAGAATTCGGCGGGCCCTACGAGCAGTACTTC
CDR3 protein: CASSQEFGGPYEQYF
V gene: TRBV4-3
D gene: NA
clone size: few
J gene: TRBJ2-7

CDR3 DNA: TGTGCCAGCAGCGAGGGACTAGCGGTAGCAGATACGCAGTATTTT
CDR3 protein: CASSEGLAVADTQYF
V gene: TRBV2
D gene: TRBD2
clone size: NA
J gene: TRBJ2-3

CDR3 DNA: TGTGCCAGCAGTGAGACATCTAATTCACCCCTCCACTTT
CDR3 protein: CASSETSNSPLHF
V gene: TRBV2
D gene: NA
clone size: few
J gene: TRBJ1-6

CDR3 DNA: TGCAGTGCCCCACAGGGGAACACTGAAGCTTTCTTT
CDR3 protein: CSAPQGNTEAFF
V gene: TRBV20-1
D gene: NA
clone size: few
J gene: TRBJ1-1

CDR3 DNA: TGTGCCACCAACCGGGACCCTAACTATGGCTACACCTTC
CDR3 protein: CATNRDPNYGYTF
V gene: TRBV10-3
D gene: NA
clone size: few
J gene: TRBJ1-2

CDR3 DNA: TGTGCCAGCAGACCCAACCCCCCAGGCCTTTGGGGGGGCTACACCTTC
CDR3 protein: CASRPNPPGLWGGYTF
V gene: TRBV9
D gene: NA
clone size: few
J gene: TRBJ1-2

CDR3 DNA: TGTGCCAGCAGTCCGGTGAACAGGGTGCCTGAAGCTTTCTTT
CDR3 protein: CASSPVNRVPEAFF
V gene: TRBV6-6
D gene: NA
clone size: few
J gene: TRBJ1-1

CDR3 DNA: TGTGCCAGCAATTTCGTCGGGGTCGGAAGTGAGCAGTTCTTC
CDR3 protein: CASNFVGVGSEQFF
V gene: TRBV2
D gene: NA
clone size: few
J gene: TRBJ2-1

CDR3 DNA: TGTGCCAGCAGTCCGGAACTAGCGGGGGGGAGCACAGATACGCAGTATTTT
CDR3 protein: CASSPELAGGSTDTQYF
V gene: TRBV28
D gene: TRBD2
clone size: few
J gene: TRBJ2-3

CDR3 DNA: TGTGCCAGCAGCGTAGGGACCAGTAGGGGAAATTCACCCCTCCACTTT
CDR3 protein: CASSVGTSRGNSPLHF
V gene: TRBV9
D gene: NA
clone size: NA
J gene: TRBJ1-6

CDR3 DNA: TGTGCCTGGACCAACGTGGAGGAGGCCACTGAAGCTTTCTTT
CDR3 protein: CAWTNVEEATEAFF
V gene: TRBV30
D gene: NA
clone size: few
J gene: TRBJ1-1

CDR3 DNA: TGTGCCAGCAGCTCCCCTCGACAGGTCGTAGAGGAAAAACTGTTTTTT
CDR3 protein: CASSSPRQVVEEKLFF
V gene: TRBV11-2
D gene: NA
clone size: NA
J gene: TRBJ1-4